The T cell receptor beta chain under discussion was sequenced for a study of blood T cell repertoires in COVID-19 (dated by TCRdb to the early 2020s). Broadly, across the study: Samples from collaborators originated in the United States, Italy and Spain and spanned both the acute and convalescent phases of COVID-19. Subjects who had been exposed to COVID-19, were actively infected with it, or had recovered from it provided the deeply sampled blood TCRbeta repertoires that made up the dataset. Where available, HLA class I and class II types were taken from metadata supplied by the sample provider and were not determined by assay-based typing. The material from the prospective study consisted of cDNA or gDNA derived from T cells, B-cell-depleted T cells, or PBMCs. The repertoires were made available in a free public database intended to serve as a resource for research on the immune response to SARS-CoV-2. The samples were drawn from the first 160 participants of the ongoing ImmuneRACE study and from 950 to 1,500 subjects provided by 6 global collaborators. A de-identified subject ID, COVID-19 status, age in years and sex were almost always included in the sample metadata. Study-level results and caveats: The quantity of clinical and demographic metadata differed by source and by participant and was supplied without curation.

TCRbeta CDR3 regions were amplified from genomic DNA by means of the immunoSEQ Assay, a bias-controlled multiplex PCR. The study's processing was this. The number of nucleated cells in each sample was estimated by amplification of reference gene primers within the assay. To quantify the absolute abundance of each unique TCRbeta CDR3 rearrangement, sequence reads were collapsed and filtered. Productive Simpson clonality was computed per sample as the square root of Simpson's diversity index over productive rearrangements. TCRdb's version of the immuneACCESS table is confined to in-frame rearrangements and falls short of the full clone set. An unresolved V gene accounts for under half of the shortfall where checked; the remainder is of unknown origin. Clone size and the V and J calls come from that table; the DNA yielded D and trimming. Here the sample has 130,000 to 150,000 clones; over 75% occur a single time. Clones ranked in the top ten supply approximately 12% of the sample.

The germline V gene encodes CDR1 SSHAT and CDR2 FNYEAQ (reference sequence). The CDR3 spans 16 residues, from the cysteine through the phenylalanine. The kept DNA is CDR3 alone, 48 bases in frame from the first base. Ends trimmed: V by 0 bases, J by 4 bases; bases unmatched to a gene: 8. Whole blood was collected in K2EDTA tubes by collaborating institutions according to the institutions' own protocols. For TCRbeta analysis, collaborators shipped samples in one of three forms: frozen whole blood, isolated PBMCs, or DNA extracted from either of those sample types. Concerning this clone: Which antigen it targets is not known. The input lacks base qualities; no much larger clone sits a single base away.

Source material: peripheral blood. The receptor chain draws on TRBV7-7 and TRBJ2-5, with TRBD2 matching 7 junction bases. The clonotype was recovered from a man aged 60-69 years with active or convalescent COVID-19. The CDR3 has the sequence CASSLARREFGETQYF. The DNA sequence follows: TGTGCCAGCAGCTTAGCGCGGCGGGAGTTCGGAGAGACCCAGTACTTC.